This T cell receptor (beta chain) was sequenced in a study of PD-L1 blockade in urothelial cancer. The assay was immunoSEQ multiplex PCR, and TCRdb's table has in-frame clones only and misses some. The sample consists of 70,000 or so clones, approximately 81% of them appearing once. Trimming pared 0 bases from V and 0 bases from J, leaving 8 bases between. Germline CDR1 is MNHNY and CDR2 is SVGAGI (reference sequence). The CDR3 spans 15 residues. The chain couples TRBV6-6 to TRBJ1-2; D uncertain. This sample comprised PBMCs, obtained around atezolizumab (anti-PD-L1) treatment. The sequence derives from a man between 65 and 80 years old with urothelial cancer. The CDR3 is CASSYSREANYGYTF. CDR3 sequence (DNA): TGTGCCAGCAGTTACTCCCGGGAAGCTAACTATGGCTACACCTTC.